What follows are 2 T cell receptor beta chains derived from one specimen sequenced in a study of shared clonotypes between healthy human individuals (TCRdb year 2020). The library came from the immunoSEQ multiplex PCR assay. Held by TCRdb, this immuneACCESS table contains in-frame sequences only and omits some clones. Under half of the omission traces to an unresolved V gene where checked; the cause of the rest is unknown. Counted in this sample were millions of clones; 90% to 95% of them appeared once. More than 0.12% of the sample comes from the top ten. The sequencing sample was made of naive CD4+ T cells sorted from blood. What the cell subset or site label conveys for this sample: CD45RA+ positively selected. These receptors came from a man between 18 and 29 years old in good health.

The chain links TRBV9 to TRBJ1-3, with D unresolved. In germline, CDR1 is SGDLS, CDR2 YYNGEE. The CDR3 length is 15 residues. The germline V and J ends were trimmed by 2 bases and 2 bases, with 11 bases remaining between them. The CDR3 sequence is CASSVSSLTGNTIYF. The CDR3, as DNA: TGTGCCAGCAGCGTCAGCTCACTAACTGGAAACACCATATATTTT.

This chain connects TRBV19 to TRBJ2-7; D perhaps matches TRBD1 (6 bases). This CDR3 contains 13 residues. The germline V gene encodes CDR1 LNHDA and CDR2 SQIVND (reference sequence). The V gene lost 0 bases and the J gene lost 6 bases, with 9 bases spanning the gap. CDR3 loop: CASSIETGGEQYF. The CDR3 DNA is TGTGCCAGTAGTATAGAGACAGGAGGCGAGCAGTACTTC.